This TCR beta chain was documented in a study of immune heterogeneity within non-small cell lung tumors. The wider study: Of all tumors, several turned out to be squamous cell carcinomas, some 10 were non-squamous carcinomas and 1 was not otherwise specified.

Multiplex PCR was performed with 32 V and 13 J primers, and it amplified TCR beta CDR3. MiXCR, run by TCRdb on the multiplex PCR reads, gives a single entry per CDR3 protein. The sample consists of about 20,000 distinct CDR3 sequences, 27% of them appearing once. With respect to this clonotype: This may arise from a read error, as a much more abundant clone is one base away.

The length of the CDR3 is 13 residues. From germline, CDR1 is MNHEY and CDR2 SVGEGT. Samples each supplied around 600 ng of bulk tumor genomic DNA as template. Several biopsies per primary tumor were taken during surgery, spaced as far apart as possible. Undergoing curative surgery were patients whose non-small cell lung cancer was untreated and newly diagnosed. Curative-intent surgery was being performed on the donors, who were patients newly diagnosed with non-small cell lung cancer. Sequenced sample: lung tumor tissue. V and J are TRBV6-2 or TRBV6-3 and TRBJ1-2, with D tentatively TRBD1 (6 bases). The receptor was derived from a man aged 40-55 years with non-small cell lung cancer. The CDR3: CDSRKDSIYGYTF. The DNA of the CDR3 is TGTGACAGCAGGAAGGACAGTATCTATGGCTACACCTTC.